Listed below are T cell receptor beta chains from one sample, sequenced in a study of blood T cells in healthy people across ages. TCRdb fed the 5' RACE reads into MiXCR, producing one record per CDR3 protein. This table has over 1,200,000 distinct CDR3 sequences, around 59% appearing once. The sequencing input was blood. These receptors came from a man between 18 and 35 years old in good health. Each CDR3 is given with its conserved first and last residue. The D gene is left open where the match is weak. Rows give clone size only sometimes, using once, few, many, or a class for an expanded clone.

>TRBJ1-4|TRBV6-5|NA|NA
TGTGCCAGCAGTTTAACCTACACCGCAACTAATGAAAAACTGTTTTTT
CASSLTYTATNEKLFF
>TRBJ2-5|TRBV10-2|NA|NA
TGCGCCAGCAGTGACAGGGGTATAGAACAGTACTTC
CASSDRGIEQYF
>TRBJ2-5|TRBV7-7|NA|TRBD2
TGTGCCAGCAGCTCTAGGAGGGGACTACGACAAGAGACCCAGTACTTC
CASSSRRGLRQETQYF
>TRBJ2-3|TRBV4-3|NA|TRBD1
TGCGCCCGCAGCCAAGATGGGACAGGGTCTTTCTCGGATACGCAGTATTTT
CARSQDGTGSFSDTQYF
>TRBJ2-4|TRBV12-3/TRBV12-4|NA|TRBD2
TGTGCCAGCACCCCTGGGGGGAGGGAAGGCATTCAGTACTTC
CASTPGGREGIQYF
>TRBJ2-7|TRBV10-2|once|TRBD2
TGCGCCAGCAGTGATAGGGCTAGCGGGACCTACGAGCAGTACTTC
CASSDRASGTYEQYF
>TRBJ2-7|TRBV20-1|NA|NA
TGCAGTGCCACCTCTCCTTACTACGAGCAGTACTTC
CSATSPYYEQYF
>TRBJ2-7|TRBV20-1|NA|NA
TGCAGTGCCAGACGTGGACTATACGAGCAGTACTTC
CSARRGLYEQYF
>TRBJ2-7|TRBV25-1|NA|TRBD1
TGTGCCAGCAGAACAACCGGGACAGGGGGCTACGAGCAGTACTTC
CASRTTGTGGYEQYF
>TRBJ2-7|TRBV5-1|NA|NA
TGCGCCAGCAGCTTAAGAGGGCAGGGTGGGGAAGCCCAGTACTTC
CASSLRGQGGEAQYF
>TRBJ1-6|TRBV4-2|few|NA
TGTGCCAGCAGCCAAGATTCGAGGGGCCAGTCTAATTCACCCCTCCACTTT
CASSQDSRGQSNSPLHF
>TRBJ2-7|TRBV25-1|NA|NA
TGTGTCAGCAGTGATCGGTCAACAACCTCATACGAGCAGTACTTC
CVSSDRSTTSYEQYF
>TRBJ2-7|TRBV28|NA|NA
TGTGCCAGCAGTCCCCCAGGGGCAACAGGGCCCTACGAGCAGTACTTC
CASSPPGATGPYEQYF
>TRBJ2-1|TRBV6-5|NA|NA
TGTGCCAGCAGTCACGATCCCCTGGGCCACAATGAGCAGTTCTTC
CASSHDPLGHNEQFF
>TRBJ1-6|TRBV16|NA|TRBD1
TGTGCCAGCATCGGGGGACAGGCGGCATTTTCACCCCTCCACTTT
CASIGGQAAFSPLHF
>TRBJ2-5|TRBV27|NA|TRBD2
TGTGCCAGCAGTTTAGTTGGCGGGAGGTTAAAGACCCAGTACTTC
CASSLVGGRLKTQYF
>TRBJ2-3|TRBV29-1|NA|NA
TGCAGCGTTTCCAGCCCAGTGGAGGCCGCGCAGTATTTT
CSVSSPVEAAQYF
>TRBJ2-4|TRBV20-1|NA|TRBD1
TGCAGTGCTGAAATCAGGGGGCCCAAAAACATTCAGTACTTC
CSAEIRGPKNIQYF
>TRBJ2-7|TRBV25-1|NA|NA
TGTGCCAGCAGTGAAGAGTTTAGTCTAGCCAATGAGCAGTACTTC
CASSEEFSLANEQYF
>TRBJ2-7|TRBV7-2|NA|NA
TGTGCCAGCAGCTTAGCTGGGATGGGCCCCTACGAGCAGTACTTC
CASSLAGMGPYEQYF
>TRBJ2-1|TRBV4-1|NA|NA
TGCGCCAGCAGCCAAGAGCGGGCTATCGAGCAGTTCTTC
CASSQERAIEQFF
>TRBJ2-7|TRBV3-1|few|NA
TGTGCCAGCAGCCAAGGGGATTGGGGTGAGCAGTACTTC
CASSQGDWGEQYF
>TRBJ1-5|TRBV9|few|TRBD1
TGTGCCAGCAGCGGACAGGGTGGCCAGCCCCAGCATTTT
CASSGQGGQPQHF
>TRBJ1-1|TRBV20-1|NA|TRBD1
TGCAGTGCAGTCCTTCAGGGGGCGGAAGCTTTCTTT
CSAVLQGAEAFF
>TRBJ2-7|TRBV25-1|few|NA
TGTGCCAGCAGTGAATCCATCGGCGAGCAGTACTTC
CASSESIGEQYF
>TRBJ1-5|TRBV20-1|NA|TRBD1
TGCAGTGCTCCCGGGACAGGGTTTAATCAGCCCCAGCATTTT
CSAPGTGFNQPQHF
>TRBJ1-4|TRBV6-1|NA|NA
TGTGCCAGCAGTCAACGGGGATATCAGGGGCCCGATGAAAAACTGTTTTTT
CASSQRGYQGPDEKLFF
>TRBJ2-7|TRBV5-1|few|NA
TGCGCCAGCAGCGCCCCGAACAGTGACGAGCAGTACTTC
CASSAPNSDEQYF
>TRBJ1-1|TRBV12-3/TRBV12-4|NA|NA
TGTGCCAGCAGTTCACCCCCGGGGACAACGAGCACTGAAGCTTTCTTT
CASSSPPGTTSTEAFF
>TRBJ2-7|TRBV7-9|NA|NA
TGTGCCACCACAATTTTGCCCCAGAGGGTAGATAACGAGCAGTACTTC
CATTILPQRVDNEQYF
>TRBJ2-3|TRBV4-1|NA|TRBD1
TGCGCCAGCAGCCCAACACCACAGGGGGATACGCAGTATTTT
CASSPTPQGDTQYF
>TRBJ2-7|TRBV9|NA|NA
TGTGCCAGCAGCGTAGGGGGGCACGGACAAGAGACCCGGTACTTC
CASSVGGHGQETRYF
>TRBJ2-2|TRBV6-5|NA|TRBD1
TGTGCCAGCAGAACACAGGGGGTGAACACCGGGGAGCTGTTTTTT
CASRTQGVNTGELFF
>TRBJ1-4|TRBV4-1|few|NA
TGCGCCAGCAGCCGGCTTGTTTTTGAAGAAAAACTGTTTTTT
CASSRLVFEEKLFF
>TRBJ2-7|TRBV14|NA|NA
TGTGCCAGCTCCCAGGGCCCTAACTCCTACAATGAGCAGTACTTC
CASSQGPNSYNEQYF
>TRBJ2-7|TRBV6-1|few|NA
TGTGCCAGCAGTGCGATACTTTACTACGAGCAGTACTTC
CASSAILYYEQYF
>TRBJ2-7|TRBV20-1|NA|NA
TGCAGTGCTAGAAGGGGATATGGAATCTACGAGCAGTACTTC
CSARRGYGIYEQYF
>TRBJ1-3|TRBV20-1|NA|NA
TGCAGTGCTCAGGAGTCTGGAAACACCATATATTTT
CSAQESGNTIYF
>TRBJ2-5|TRBV6-2/TRBV6-3|few|TRBD1
TGTGCCAGCAGACCATTGACAGGGACAACCCAGTACTTC
CASRPLTGTTQYF
>TRBJ2-3|TRBV5-1|NA|NA
TGCGCCAGCAGCTTGACGTGGACAGTCGAAGCTACGCAGTATTTT
CASSLTWTVEATQYF
>TRBJ2-7|TRBV7-2|NA|NA
TGTGCCAGCAGCCGGGATCCTCAGTACTTC
CASSRDPQYF
>TRBJ1-2|TRBV29-1|NA|TRBD1
TGCAGCGTTGAAGAAGACGACAGGGGGCCTTATGGCTACACCTTC
CSVEEDDRGPYGYTF
>TRBJ2-3|TRBV30|NA|NA
TGTGCCTGGAGTGTACGGAGGGGGCAAGATACGCAGTATTTT
CAWSVRRGQDTQYF
>TRBJ2-5|TRBV25-1|few|TRBD2
TGTGCTAGCAGTGACCCAAGCGGGGGGGCAGAGACCCAGTACTTC
CASSDPSGGAETQYF
>TRBJ2-3|TRBV29-1|NA|NA
TGCAGCGTTGCGGTCTCAGCAGATACGCAGTATTTT
CSVAVSADTQYF
>TRBJ1-1|TRBV6-2/TRBV6-3|NA|TRBD1
TGTGCCAGCAGTTACTCGATGACAGGGTCTAAAGCTTTCTTT
CASSYSMTGSKAFF